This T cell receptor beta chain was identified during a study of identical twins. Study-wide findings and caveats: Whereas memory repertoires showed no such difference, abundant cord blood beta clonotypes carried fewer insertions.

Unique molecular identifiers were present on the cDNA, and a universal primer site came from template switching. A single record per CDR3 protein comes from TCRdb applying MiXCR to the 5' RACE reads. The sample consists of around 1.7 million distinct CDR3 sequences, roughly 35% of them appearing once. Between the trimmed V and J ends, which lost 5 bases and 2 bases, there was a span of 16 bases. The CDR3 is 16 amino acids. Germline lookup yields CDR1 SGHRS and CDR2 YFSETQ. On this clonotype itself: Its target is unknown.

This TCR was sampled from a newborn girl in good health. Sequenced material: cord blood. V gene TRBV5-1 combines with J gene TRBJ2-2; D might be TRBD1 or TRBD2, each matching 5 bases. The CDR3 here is CASRYGIGVNTGELFF. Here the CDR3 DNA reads TGCGCCAGCAGATACGGGATAGGGGTCAACACCGGGGAGCTGTTTTTT.